Presented here are 13 T cell receptor beta chains from one specimen sequenced in a study of T cells in Graves' hyperthyroidism and ophthalmopathy. Regions amplified from RNA transcripts were the TCR beta CDR3 regions. HTBI primers were used for first-round RT-PCR of the TCR CDR3. MiXCR was run by TCRdb on the multiplex PCR reads, yielding one entry per CDR3 protein. Found here are approximately 620,000 distinct CDR3 sequences, around 13% of them singletons; the top ten hold roughly 5.5%. Sequencing was carried out using blood. Source of these receptors: a woman in her 30s with Graves' hyperthyroidism that later progressed to Graves' ophthalmopathy.

This clonotype was counted ten times or more. This chain joins TRBV5-1 and TRBJ1-1; D remains ambiguous. Looked up from germline, CDR1 is SGHRS and CDR2 is YFSETQ. The length of the CDR3 is 13 residues. V was clipped by 7 bases and J by 1 base, with 11 bases between them. CDR3 nucleotide sequence: TGCGCCAGCTGGAGGGAAGGGAACACTGAAGCTTTCTTT. Its translation: CASWREGNTEAFF.

The chain couples TRBV10-1 to TRBJ2-3, with 8 bases matching TRBD2. This CDR3 is built from 13 residues. CDR1 WNHNN and CDR2 SYGVQD come from the germline V gene (reference sequence). The V gene end was trimmed by 0 bases and the J gene end by 11 bases; junction bases not matched to a gene: 4. CDR3 nucleotides: TGCGCCAGCAGTGAGTCGGGACTAGTCAGGCAGTATTTT. This gives the protein CASSESGLVRQYF.

This clonotype has a count of ten or more. CDR3 amino acids: CASSEENSGSGTDTQYF. CDR3 DNA: TGTGCCAGCAGCGAAGAGAATAGCGGGAGTGGCACAGATACGCAGTATTTT. The chain couples TRBV9 to TRBJ2-3; TRBD2 matches at 9 bases. V was clipped by 3 bases and J by 1 base; unmatched bases: 9. The CDR3 runs to 17 residues. CDR1 and CDR2 (germline): SGDLS, YYNGEE.

This clonotype was seen a handful of times. V gene TRBV7-9 combines with J gene TRBJ1-1; D is uncertain. The CDR3 loop spans 11 amino acids. The germline gives CDR1 SEHNR, CDR2 FQNEAQ (reference sequence). The V gene lost 1 base and the J gene lost 11 bases, with 8 bases spanning the gap. CDR3 DNA: TGTGCCAGCAGCTTAGAGTCATGGGCTTTCTTT. Its protein is CASSLESWAFF.

This clonotype was found many times. J is TRBJ2-2 and V is TRBV28; 7 bases map to TRBD1. Trimming cost V 8 bases and J 4 bases; bases outside gene matches: 16. The CDR3 runs to 17 residues. Germline values: CDR1 MDHEN, CDR2 SYDVKM. CDR3: CASVEAPGTASTGELFF. CDR3 DNA sequence: TGTGCCAGCGTCGAAGCCCCCGGGACAGCTAGCACCGGGGAGCTGTTTTTT.

This clonotype was counted ten times or more. The chain links TRBV6-2 or TRBV6-3 to TRBJ2-1; no clear D. CDR3 length equals 13 residues. Deletions cut 5 bases from V and 7 bases from J, with 12 bases between. The germline CDR1 and CDR2 sequences are MNHEY and SVGEGT. The CDR3 nucleotides are TGTGCCAGCAGTCCCCAAACATGGAATGAGCAGTTCTTC. As protein: CASSPQTWNEQFF.

A note on this clonotype: A much larger clone sits a single nucleotide away, making a read error possible. The chain links TRBV11-1 to TRBJ2-3; TRBD2 might be the D (5 bases). The germline gives CDR1 SGHAT, CDR2 FQDESV (reference sequence). This CDR3 region has 15 residues. Trimming took 3 bases from V and 0 from J, leaving 10 bases between them. CDR3 in amino acids: CASSFRGDSTDTQYF. CDR3 nucleotides: TGTGCCAGCAGCTTTCGGGGAGATAGCACAGATACGCAGTATTTT.

The chain recombines TRBV20-1 with TRBJ2-3, with TRBD2 matching over 11 bases. Germline lookup yields CDR1 DFQATT and CDR2 SNEGSKA (reference sequence). The CDR3 is made up of 14 amino acids. V lost 3 bases, J lost 5 bases, and 4 bases stayed unmatched. The CDR3 loop is CSASSSGRGDTQYF. The CDR3 region has the DNA TGCAGTGCTAGCAGTAGCGGGAGGGGAGATACGCAGTATTTT.

This clonotype was seen a few times. This chain links TRBV6-4 with TRBJ2-1; 8 bases are a match to TRBD2. V shed 4 bases, J shed 4 bases, and the junction held 6 bases outside the gene matches. The CDR3 runs 15 residues. Germline V gene data show CDR1 as MRHNA and CDR2 as SNTAGT. The CDR3 region is CASSGGGGGYNEQFF. The CDR3 DNA is TGTGCCAGCAGTGGCGGGGGCGGGGGGTACAATGAGCAGTTCTTC.

This clonotype was detected a few times. The chain has TRBV29-1 and TRBJ2-7; TRBD1 agrees at 11 bases. V lost 0 bases to trimming and J lost 7 bases; unmatched junction nucleotides: 5. The CDR3 contains 14 residues. CDR1 and CDR2 (germline): SQVTM, ANQGSEA. This CDR3 reads CSVEEGTGGGEQYF. The CDR3 DNA reads as TGCAGCGTTGAAGAAGGGACAGGGGGAGGGGAGCAGTACTTC.

This clonotype was observed many times. This chain uses TRBV25-1 with TRBJ2-1, with 9 positions matching TRBD2. This CDR3 comprises 17 residues. The germline V gene encodes CDR1 MGHDK and CDR2 SYGVNS. Trimming took 2 bases from V and 7 from J; bases not matched to a gene: 12. This chain's CDR3 is CASSEGKLAGRRNEQFF. The CDR3 nucleotides read TGTGCCAGCAGTGAAGGCAAGCTAGCGGGGCGAAGGAATGAGCAGTTCTTC.

This clonotype has a count of ten or more. This may arise from a read error, as a much more abundant clone is one base away. The J gene is TRBJ1-1, the V gene TRBV2; TRBD1 agrees at 8 bases. Per the germline V gene, CDR1 is SNHLY and CDR2 is FYNNEI. Losses at the gene ends were 3 bases for V and 3 bases for J; bases not matched to a gene: 6. CDR3 length: 15 amino acids. CDR3 in DNA: TGTGCCAGCAGTGAGGACCAGGGGGCTCACACTGAAGCTTTCTTT. This gives the protein CASSEDQGAHTEAFF.

This clonotype was seen repeatedly, ten times or more. In DNA, the CDR3 is TGTGCCAGCAGTTTCCACAGGGACGAAGGCTACACCTTC. Translating gives CASSFHRDEGYTF. The chain couples TRBV12-3 or TRBV12-4 to TRBJ1-2; perhaps TRBD1 as D (6 bases). The CDR3 has 13 amino acids. V was cut by 3 bases and J by 8 bases, with 13 bases left in between.